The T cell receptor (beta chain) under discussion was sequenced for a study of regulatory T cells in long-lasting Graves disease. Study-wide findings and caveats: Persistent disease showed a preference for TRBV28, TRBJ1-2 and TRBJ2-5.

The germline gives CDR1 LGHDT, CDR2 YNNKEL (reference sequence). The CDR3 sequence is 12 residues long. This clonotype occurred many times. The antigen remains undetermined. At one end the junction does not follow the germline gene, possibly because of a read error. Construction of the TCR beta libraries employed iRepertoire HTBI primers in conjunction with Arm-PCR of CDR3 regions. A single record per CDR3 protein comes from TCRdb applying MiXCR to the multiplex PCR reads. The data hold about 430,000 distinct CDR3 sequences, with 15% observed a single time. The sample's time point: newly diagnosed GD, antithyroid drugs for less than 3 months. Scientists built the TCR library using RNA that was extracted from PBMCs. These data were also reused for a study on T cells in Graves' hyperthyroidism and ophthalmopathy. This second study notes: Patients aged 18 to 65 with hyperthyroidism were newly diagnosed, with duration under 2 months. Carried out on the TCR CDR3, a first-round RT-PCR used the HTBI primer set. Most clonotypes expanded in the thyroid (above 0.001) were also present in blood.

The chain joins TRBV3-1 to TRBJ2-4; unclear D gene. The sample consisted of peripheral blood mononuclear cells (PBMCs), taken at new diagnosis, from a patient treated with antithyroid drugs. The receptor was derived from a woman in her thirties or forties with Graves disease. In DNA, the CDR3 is TGTGCCAGCAGCCAAGCCACAAACATTCAGTACTTC. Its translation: CASSQATNIQYF.